This TCR beta chain is drawn from a study of blood T cell repertoires in COVID-19. For the study at large: Samples representing acute and convalescent COVID-19 were sourced from the United States, Italy and Spain. The cDNA or gDNA used as material had been derived from T cells, B-cell-depleted T cells, or PBMCs.

V lost 4 bases and J 7 bases, leaving 18 bases between the germline ends. Looked up from germline, CDR1 is SGDLS and CDR2 is YYNGEE. The length of the CDR3 is 15 residues. Original analysis: For nucleated cells, counts were estimated from reference gene primer amplification. The data were produced by immunoSEQ multiplex PCR, yet TCRdb's version contains in-frame clones alone and is incomplete. V and J calls and clone size are those listed in that table; D and trimming were worked out from the DNA. The sample holds about 440,000 clones, more than 85% seen once. The sequenced material came from peripheral blood. This clonotype was obtained from a woman aged 30 to 39 with acute or convalescent COVID-19. This chain joins TRBV9 and TRBJ2-1; D possibly corresponds to TRBD1 (6 bases). The CDR3, as DNA: TGTGCCAGCAGCACCCTACAGGGAAGGGATAATGAGCAGTTCTTC. This codes for CASSTLQGRDNEQFF.